This TCR beta chain derives from a study of cytomegalovirus exposure and HLA in healthy donors. Study-level points and caveats: Clonal expansion was found to be greater in HLA-associated TCR beta chains than in equally common others in a later analysis.

The study ran its PCR with 60 Vbeta and 13 Jbeta primers. Generated by immunoSEQ multiplex PCR, the TCRdb table keeps only in-frame clones and is missing some. The top ten hold under 5.5% of the sample, which has 100,000 to 150,000 clones, 8.5% to 10% seen once. This clone was counted only a few times. What it recognizes is unknown. CDR3 length: 13 residues. Per the germline V gene, CDR1 is LNHDA and CDR2 is SQIVND (reference sequence). J lost 12 bases, V lost 1 base, and 7 bases had no gene match. Sequencing was carried out using PBMCs. The sequence was collected from a man in his forties or fifties in good health and CMV-seronegative. The rearrangement links TRBV19 to TRBJ1-2; 8 bases fit TRBD1. The CDR3 coding sequence is TGTGCCAGTAGTATAGGACAGGGGTGGGTGGACACCTTC. Its translation is CASSIGQGWVDTF.